This is a list of T cell receptor beta chains from one sample in a study of cytomegalovirus exposure and HLA in healthy donors. Assay: immunoSEQ multiplex PCR; the TCRdb copy retains only in-frame clones and omits some. Recorded here are 70,000 or so clones; the top ten clones represent 2.5% to 3%. Sequencing was done on a sample of PBMCs. The source is a man aged 35 to 55 in good health and CMV-seronegative. Each CDR3 is given with its conserved first and last residue.

CDR3: CAWSSGSSRETQYF
J: TRBJ2-5
V: TRBV30

CDR3: CASSLTSSGGTDTQYF
J: TRBJ2-3
V: TRBV5-1

CDR3: CASSSTGETEAFF
J: TRBJ1-1
V: TRBV6-5

CDR3: CASSPLQGISYGYTF
J: TRBJ1-2
V: TRBV27

CDR3: CASSQDPAGGPQETQYF
J: TRBJ2-5
V: TRBV4-2

CDR3: CASSEGLLAGLYTDTQYF
J: TRBJ2-3
V: TRBV2

CDR3: CASSLATSGGFVTGELFF
J: TRBJ2-2
V: TRBV7-9

CDR3: CASSLAGRGTEAFF
J: TRBJ1-1
V: TRBV7-6

CDR3: CAWGHREWYQETQYF
J: TRBJ2-5
V: TRBV30

CDR3: CASSLDRVNTEAFF
J: TRBJ1-1
V: TRBV7-2